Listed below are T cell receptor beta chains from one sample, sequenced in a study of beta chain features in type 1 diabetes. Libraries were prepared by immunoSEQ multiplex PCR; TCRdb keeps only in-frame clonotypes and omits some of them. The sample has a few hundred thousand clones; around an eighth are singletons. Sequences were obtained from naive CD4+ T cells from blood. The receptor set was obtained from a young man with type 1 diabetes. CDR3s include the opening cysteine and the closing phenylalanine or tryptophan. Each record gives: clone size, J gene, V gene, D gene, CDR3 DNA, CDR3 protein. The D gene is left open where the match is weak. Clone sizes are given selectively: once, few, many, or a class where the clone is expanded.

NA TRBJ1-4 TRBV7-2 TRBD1 TGTGCCAGCAGCCCGGGACAGGCTAATGAAAAACTGTTTTTT CASSPGQANEKLFF
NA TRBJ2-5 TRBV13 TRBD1 TGTGCCAGCAGCCTTCGGACAGGGGGGAGGGAGACCCAGTACTTC CASSLRTGGRETQYF
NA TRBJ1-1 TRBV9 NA TGTGCCAGCAGCGTAGCTGCCGGGAACACTGAAGCTTTCTTT CASSVAAGNTEAFF
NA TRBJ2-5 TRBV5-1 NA TGCGCCAGCAGCTTTGAAGGAGAAGAGACCCAGTACTTC CASSFEGEETQYF
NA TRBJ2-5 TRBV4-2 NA TGTGCCAGCAGCCGCCCCCCAGAAGAGACCCAGTACTTC CASSRPPEETQYF
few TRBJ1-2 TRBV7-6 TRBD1 TGTGCCAGCAGCCCCGGGACAGGGGGCCGGGGCTACACCTTC CASSPGTGGRGYTF
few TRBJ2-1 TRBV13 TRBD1 TGTGCCAGCAGCTCATTTAACATAGGGGGCGACACGCGTGAGCAGTTCTTC CASSSFNIGGDTREQFF
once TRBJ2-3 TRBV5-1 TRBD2 TGCGCCAGCAGCTTGGTCCGGGGAGGGTCGGATACGCAGTATTTT CASSLVRGGSDTQYF
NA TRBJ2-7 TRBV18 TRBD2 TGTGCCAGCTCACAGCGGGACGGAGCCTACGAGCAGTACTTC CASSQRDGAYEQYF
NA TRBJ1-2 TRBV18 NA TGTGCCAGCTCACCAGGACAGAACTATGGCTACACCTTC CASSPGQNYGYTF
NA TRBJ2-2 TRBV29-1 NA TGCAGCGTTTACTCTTTCACCGGGGAGCTGTTTTTT CSVYSFTGELFF
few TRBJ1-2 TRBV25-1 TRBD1 TGTGCCAGCAGTGACGGGGACAGGGTGAATGGCTACACCTTC CASSDGDRVNGYTF
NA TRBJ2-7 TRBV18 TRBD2 TGTGCCAGCTCACCCACAACTAGCGGGGCCGACTACGAGCAGTACTTC CASSPTTSGADYEQYF
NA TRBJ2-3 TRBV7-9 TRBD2 TGTGCCAGCAGCAAGGGACTAGCGGGAGCGGGCACAGATACGCAGTATTTT CASSKGLAGAGTDTQYF
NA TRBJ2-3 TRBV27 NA TGTGCCAGCAGCCAACTGGGCACAGATACGCAGTATTTT CASSQLGTDTQYF
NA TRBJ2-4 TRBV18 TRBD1 TGTGCCAGCTCACCACAGACAGGGTTGATGAGAAACATTCAGTACTTC CASSPQTGLMRNIQYF
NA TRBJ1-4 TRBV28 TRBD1 TGTGCCAGCAGTGCCCCCGGGACAGGGAGGGAAAAACTGTTTTTT CASSAPGTGREKLFF
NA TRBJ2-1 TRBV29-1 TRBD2 TGCAGCGTTGCGGCAAGACTAGCGGGACAGAATGAGCAGTTCTTC CSVAARLAGQNEQFF
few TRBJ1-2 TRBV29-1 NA TGCAGCGTTGCCCCTGCTAACTATGGCTACACCTTC CSVAPANYGYTF
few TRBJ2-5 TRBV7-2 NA TGTGCCAGCAGCTTTGCCCTACAAGAGACCCAGTACTTC CASSFALQETQYF
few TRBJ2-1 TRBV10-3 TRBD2 TGTGCCATCAGCCCTACTAGCGGGAGGGCCCAAACCTACAATGAGCAGTTCTTC CAISPTSGRAQTYNEQFF
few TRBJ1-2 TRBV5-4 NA TGTGCCAGCAGCGGGGGGAGTAACTATGGCTACACCTTC CASSGGSNYGYTF
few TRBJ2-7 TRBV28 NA TGTGCCAGCAGTTTATATCGGGAACACTACGAGCAGTACTTC CASSLYREHYEQYF
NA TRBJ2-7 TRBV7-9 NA TGTGCCAGCAGCTTAGATGGTTGGGGGGAGATATTC CASSLDGWGEIF
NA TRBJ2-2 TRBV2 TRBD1 TGTGCCAGCGGACGGACAGGTCGCGGGGAGCTGTTTTTT CASGRTGRGELFF
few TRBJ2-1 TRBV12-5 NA TGTGCTAGTGGTTTGGTTTTGGGTAGTGGGCACAATGAGCAGTTCTTC CASGLVLGSGHNEQFF
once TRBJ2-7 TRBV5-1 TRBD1 TGCGCCAGCTTTTCGGGACAGGGCTCCTACGAGCAGTACTTC CASFSGQGSYEQYF
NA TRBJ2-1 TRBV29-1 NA TGCAGCGTTGCCGCGGGACCGTACAATGAGCAGTTCTTC CSVAAGPYNEQFF
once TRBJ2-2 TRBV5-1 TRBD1 TGCGCCAGCAGCCGGGACAGGGGGACCGGGGAGCTGTTTTTT CASSRDRGTGELFF
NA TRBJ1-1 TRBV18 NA TGTGCCAGCTCACTGGACACCTTCCTTGAAGCTTTCTTT CASSLDTFLEAFF
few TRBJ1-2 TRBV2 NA TGTGCCCTCGTGGCCGGCGTCAGGTTCTATGGCTACACCTTC CALVAGVRFYGYTF
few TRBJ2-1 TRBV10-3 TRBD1 TGTGCCATCAGATTAACCGGGACAGGGATGGATGAGCAGTTCTTC CAIRLTGTGMDEQFF
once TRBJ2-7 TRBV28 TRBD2 TGTGCCAGCAGTTTAAGCGGGGTAAGCTCCTACGAGCAGTACTTC CASSLSGVSSYEQYF
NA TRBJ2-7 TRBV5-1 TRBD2 TGCGCCAGCAGCTTGACCGGGACTAGCAGCTACGAGCAGTACTTC CASSLTGTSSYEQYF
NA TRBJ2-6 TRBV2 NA TGTGCCAGCAGGGGAGGAACCTCTGGGGCCAACGTCCTGACTTTC CASRGGTSGANVLTF
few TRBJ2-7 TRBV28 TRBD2 TGTGCCAGCAGCCTTAGAGCGGGAGGGCGCGAGCAGTACTTC CASSLRAGGREQYF
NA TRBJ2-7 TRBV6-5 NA TGTGCCAGCAGTTACGCGAGAAGCTCCTACGAGCAGTACTTC CASSYARSSYEQYF
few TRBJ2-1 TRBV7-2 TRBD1 TGTGCCAGCAGCCAGGGACAGGACAATGAGCAGTTCTTC CASSQGQDNEQFF
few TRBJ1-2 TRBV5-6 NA TGTGCCAGCACCAAACGGAGGAACCTCTATGGCTACACCTTC CASTKRRNLYGYTF
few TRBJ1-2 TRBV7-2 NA TGTGCCAGCAGCCTAAATACAGGGAGCTATGGCTACACCTTC CASSLNTGSYGYTF
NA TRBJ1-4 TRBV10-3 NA TGTGCCGTTGGGGCGAGATCCGATGAAAAACTGTTTTTT CAVGARSDEKLFF
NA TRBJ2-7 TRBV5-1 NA TGCGCCAGCAGCTTGGCGGGGACTGAGTACGAGCAGTACTTC CASSLAGTEYEQYF
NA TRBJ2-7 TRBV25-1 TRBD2 TGTGCCAGCGGACTAGCGGGAGGTGGCGAGCAGTACTTC CASGLAGGGEQYF
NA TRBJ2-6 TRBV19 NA TGTGCCAGTTTATTGGGGCCTGGGGCCAACGTCCTGACTTTC CASLLGPGANVLTF
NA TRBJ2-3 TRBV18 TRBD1 TGTGCCAGCTCACCCGGACAGGGTTCAGATACGCAGTATTTT CASSPGQGSDTQYF
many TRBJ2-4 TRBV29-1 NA TGCAGCTCTCGGGACACGAGCAGGATTCAGTACTTC CSSRDTSRIQYF
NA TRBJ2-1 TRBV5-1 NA TGCGCCAGCAGCGATAGACTCTCCTACAATGAGCAGTTCTTC CASSDRLSYNEQFF
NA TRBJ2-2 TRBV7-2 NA TGTGCCAGCAGCTTATCCCCAGACACCGGGGAGCTGTTTTTT CASSLSPDTGELFF
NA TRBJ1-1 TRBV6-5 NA TGTGCCAGCAGTTACTTCCAGGGGCATACTGAAGCTTTCTTT CASSYFQGHTEAFF
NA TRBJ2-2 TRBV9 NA TGTGCCAGCAGCGTACCGCGGACTGCCGGGGAGACCGGGGAGCTGTTTTTT CASSVPRTAGETGELFF
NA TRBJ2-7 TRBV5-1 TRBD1 TGCGCCAGCAGTGCACAGGGGGCCGACGAGCAGTACTTC CASSAQGADEQYF
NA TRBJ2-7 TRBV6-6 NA TGTGCCACCAACAGCAACTCGGACGAGCAGTACTTC CATNSNSDEQYF
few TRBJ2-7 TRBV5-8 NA TGTGCCAGCAGCTTGTACGGCGGCAGGGGATCCTACGAGCAGTACTTC CASSLYGGRGSYEQYF
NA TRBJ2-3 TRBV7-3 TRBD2 TGTGCCAGCAGCCCTTTGGGCGGGAGCGTGAACACAGATACGCAGTATTTT CASSPLGGSVNTDTQYF
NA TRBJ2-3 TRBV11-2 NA TGTGCCAGCAGCCTGAGCTTTGGCACAGATACGCAGTATTTT CASSLSFGTDTQYF
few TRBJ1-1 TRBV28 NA TGTGCCAGCAGTTTCGGGAATAGGGCTTTCTTT CASSFGNRAFF
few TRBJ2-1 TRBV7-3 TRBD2 TGTGCCAGCAGCTTATATAGCGGGGGGTCCTACAATGAGCAGTTCTTC CASSLYSGGSYNEQFF
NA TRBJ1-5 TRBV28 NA TGTGCCAGCAGTTTATGGGCCCAGCCCCAGCATTTT CASSLWAQPQHF
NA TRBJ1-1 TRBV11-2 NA TGTGCCAGCAGCTTCCCCCTCAGGGAAGGTGAAGCTTTCTTT CASSFPLREGEAFF